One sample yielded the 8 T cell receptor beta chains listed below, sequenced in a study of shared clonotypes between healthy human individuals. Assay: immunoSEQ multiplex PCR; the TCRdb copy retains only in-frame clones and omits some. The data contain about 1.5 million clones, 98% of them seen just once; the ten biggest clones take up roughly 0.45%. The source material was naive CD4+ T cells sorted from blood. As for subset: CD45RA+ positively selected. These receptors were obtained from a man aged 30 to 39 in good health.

The DNA for the CDR3 is TGTGCCACCAGCAGTCCGGGACTAAGCGCCGATGAGCAGTTCTTC. This gives the protein CATSSPGLSADEQFF. The rearrangement links TRBV15 to TRBJ2-1, with 7 bases matching TRBD2. CDR3 length equals 15 residues. After removal of 3 bases from V and 8 bases from J, the junction contained 10 bases not matched to a gene. The germline V gene has CDR1 LNHNV and CDR2 YYDKDF (reference sequence).

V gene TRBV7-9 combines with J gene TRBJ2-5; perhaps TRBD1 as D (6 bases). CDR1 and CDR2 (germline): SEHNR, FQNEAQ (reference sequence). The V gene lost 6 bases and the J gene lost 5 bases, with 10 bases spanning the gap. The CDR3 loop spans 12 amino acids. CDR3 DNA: TGTGCCAGCAGTGAGGGGGAGGAGACCCAGTACTTC. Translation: CASSEGEETQYF.

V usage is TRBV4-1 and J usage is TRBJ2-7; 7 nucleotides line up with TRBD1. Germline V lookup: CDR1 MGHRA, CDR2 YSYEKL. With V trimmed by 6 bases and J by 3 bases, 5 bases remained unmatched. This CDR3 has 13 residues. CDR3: CASRRTGGYEQYF. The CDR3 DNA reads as TGCGCCAGCAGAAGGACAGGTGGCTACGAGCAGTACTTC.

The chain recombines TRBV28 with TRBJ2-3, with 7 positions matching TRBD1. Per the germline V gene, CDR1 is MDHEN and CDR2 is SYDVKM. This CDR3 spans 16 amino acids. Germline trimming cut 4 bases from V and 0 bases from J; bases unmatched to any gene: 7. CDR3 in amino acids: CASSWPQGYSTDTQYF. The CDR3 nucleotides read TGTGCCAGCAGTTGGCCACAGGGGTATAGCACAGATACGCAGTATTTT.

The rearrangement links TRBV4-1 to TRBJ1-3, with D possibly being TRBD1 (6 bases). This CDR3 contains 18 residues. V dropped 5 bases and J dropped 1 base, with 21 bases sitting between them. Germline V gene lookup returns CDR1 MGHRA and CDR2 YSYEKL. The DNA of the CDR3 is TGCGCCAGCAGCGCTCACCGGGACACCTCAACTTCTGGAAACACCATATATTTT. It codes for CASSAHRDTSTSGNTIYF.

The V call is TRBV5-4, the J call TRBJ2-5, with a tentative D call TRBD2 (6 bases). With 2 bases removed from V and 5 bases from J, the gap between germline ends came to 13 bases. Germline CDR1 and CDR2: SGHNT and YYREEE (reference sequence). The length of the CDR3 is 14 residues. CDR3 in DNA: TGTGCCAGCAGCTTTTCGGGAGCGAGGGAGACCCAGTACTTC. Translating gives CASSFSGARETQYF. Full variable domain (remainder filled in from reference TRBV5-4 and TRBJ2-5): ETGVTQSPTHLIKTRGQQVTLRCSSQSGHNTVSWYQQALGQGPQFIFQYYREEENGRGNFPPRFSGLQFPNYSSELNVNALELDDSALYLCASSFSGARETQYFGPGTRLLVL.

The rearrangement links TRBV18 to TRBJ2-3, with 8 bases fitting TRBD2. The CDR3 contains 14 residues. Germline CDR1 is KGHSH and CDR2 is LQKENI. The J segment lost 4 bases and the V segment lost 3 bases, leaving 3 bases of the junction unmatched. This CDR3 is CASSPIAGSDTQYF. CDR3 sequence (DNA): TGTGCCAGCTCACCGATAGCGGGATCAGATACGCAGTATTTT.

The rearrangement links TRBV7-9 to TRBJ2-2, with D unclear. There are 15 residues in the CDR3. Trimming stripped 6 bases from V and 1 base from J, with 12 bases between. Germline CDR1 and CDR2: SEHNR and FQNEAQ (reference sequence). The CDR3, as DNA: TGTGCCAGCAGGATTTACCTTGGGAACACCGGGGAGCTGTTTTTT. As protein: CASRIYLGNTGELFF.